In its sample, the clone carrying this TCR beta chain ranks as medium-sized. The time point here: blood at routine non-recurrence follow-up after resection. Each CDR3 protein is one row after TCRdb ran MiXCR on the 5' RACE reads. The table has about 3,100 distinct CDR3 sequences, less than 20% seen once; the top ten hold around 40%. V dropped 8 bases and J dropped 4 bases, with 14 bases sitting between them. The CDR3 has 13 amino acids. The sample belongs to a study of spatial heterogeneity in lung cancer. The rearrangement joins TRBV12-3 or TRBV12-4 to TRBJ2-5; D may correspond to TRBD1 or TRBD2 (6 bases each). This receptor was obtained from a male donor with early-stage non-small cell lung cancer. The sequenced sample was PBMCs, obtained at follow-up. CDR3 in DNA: TGTGCCAGCCGGTTTGAGGGGGGAGAGACCCAGTACTTC. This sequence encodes CASRFEGGETQYF.